This entry concerns a single T cell receptor beta chain. The antigen is not known. These data come from a study of shared clonotypes between healthy human individuals. Findings of the study overall: Relative to memory subsets, naive subsets generally showed larger estimated richness. Depth of sequencing was expected to influence donor clonotype sharing. Blood alone was sampled, and tissue repertoires likely differ.

Germline values: CDR1 MNHNS, CDR2 SASEGT. V shed 3 bases and J shed 8 bases, with 19 bases lying between them. This CDR3 region has 15 residues. Only in-frame clones appear in the TCRdb table, and some are missing; sequencing was by immunoSEQ multiplex PCR. The sample has some 1.5 million clones; 95% to 99% are singletons. The chain employs TRBV6-1 and TRBJ1-2; D gene unclear. The receptor was derived from a man aged 30-40 years in good health. The sequencing sample was made of naive CD4+ T cells sorted from blood. This sample's subset: CD45RA+ positively selected. The CDR3 DNA sequence: TGTGCCAGCAGTGAGGGTTTCGGACCCACGACCGGCTACACCTTC. Translated: CASSEGFGPTTGYTF.